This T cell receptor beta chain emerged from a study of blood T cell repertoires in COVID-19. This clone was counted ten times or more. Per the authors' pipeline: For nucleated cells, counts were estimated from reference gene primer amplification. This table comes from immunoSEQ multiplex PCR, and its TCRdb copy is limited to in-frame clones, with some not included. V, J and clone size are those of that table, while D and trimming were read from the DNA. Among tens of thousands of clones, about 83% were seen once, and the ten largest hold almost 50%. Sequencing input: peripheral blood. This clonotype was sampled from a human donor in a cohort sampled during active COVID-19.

CDR3 DNA sequence: TGTGCCAGCAGCAAAAAGGAGACTAGCGGGAGGGCCGAGACCGGGGAGCTGTTTTTT. The encoded protein is CASSKKETSGRAETGELFF. The J gene is TRBJ2-2, the V gene TRBV7-9, with 14 positions matching TRBD2. Per the germline V gene, CDR1 is SEHNR and CDR2 is FQNEAQ (reference sequence). The junction had 13 bases not matched to a gene; V was cut back by 5 bases and J by 5 bases. The CDR3 is 19 amino acids. Filled out from reference TRBV7-9 and TRBJ2-2, the complete variable domain reads DTGVSQNPRHKITKRGQNVTFRCDPISEHNRLYWYRQTLGQGPEFLTYFQNEAQLEKSRLLSDRFSAERPKGSFSTLEIQRTEQGDSAMYLCASSKKETSGRAETGELFFGEGSRLTVL.